These 7 T cell receptor beta chains share one sample of origin, sequenced in a study of post-analysis software for immune sequencing data. Notes on the study in general: Patients had higher frequencies than controls of five TRBV segments, including TRBV5-6, TRBV5-1 and TRBV20-1.

Built from TCR beta cDNA, the libraries had unique molecular identifiers in them. TCRdb recomputed calls from the PCR reads with MiXCR, one row per CDR3 protein. The sample shows 450,000 to 650,000 distinct CDR3 sequences, 40% to 50% of them seen only once. No cognate antigen is known for these TCRs. Sequencing input: blood. Every receptor here comes from a girl aged 5 to 17 with multiple sclerosis.

This clonotype was seen more than once but under ten times. The V call is TRBV4-2, the J call TRBJ2-5; D not certain. The DNA end lines up better with TRBJ2-7; the J call may be wrong. This CDR3 is 13 amino acids long. CDR1 and CDR2 (germline): LGHNA, YNFKEQ. The CDR3 loop reads CASSHGSRYEQYF. The CDR3 nucleotides read TGTGCCAGCAGCCATGGTAGCCGCTACGAGCAGTACTTC.

The chain is built from TRBV4-3 and TRBJ2-7; unclear D gene. The V gene lost 2 bases and the J gene lost 1 base, with 12 bases spanning the gap. The CDR3 runs 15 residues. Germline CDR1 and CDR2: LGHNA and YSLEER. This CDR3 reads CASSQQYAFSYEQYF. The CDR3 DNA reads as TGCGCCAGCAGCCAACAGTATGCCTTTTCCTACGAGCAGTACTTC.

The chain links TRBV4-1 to TRBJ1-2; 7 bases are a match to TRBD1. The CDR3 covers 16 residues. The V and J ends lost 0 bases and 8 bases, in that order; junction bases with no gene match: 12. The germline V gene encodes CDR1 MGHRA and CDR2 YSYEKL. The CDR3 DNA follows: TGCGCCAGCAGCCAAGACCGGAGGGGGCAACTATCGGGCTACACCTTC. This codes for CASSQDRRGQLSGYTF.

V and J are TRBV5-1 and TRBJ1-4; D possibly corresponds to TRBD1 (5 bases). V was clipped by 1 base and J by 7 bases, with 8 bases between them. Germline CDR1 reads SGHRS; CDR2 reads YFSETQ. CDR3 length: 13 amino acids. This CDR3 is CASSLPGSEKLFF. CDR3 sequence (DNA): TGCGCCAGCAGCTTGCCAGGGAGTGAAAAACTGTTTTTT.

In this sample, this clonotype turned up a few times. J is TRBJ1-6 and V is TRBV6-1; D unclear. The V gene's germline CDR1 is MNHNS and CDR2 SASEGT. Trimming took 6 bases from V and 0 from J, leaving 15 bases between them. The CDR3 has 17 amino acids. CDR3 coding DNA: TGTGCCAGCAGAAATGACGGAGCGAGCTCCTATAATTCACCCCTCCACTTT. As protein: CASRNDGASSYNSPLHF.

This clonotype was observed a handful of times. The CDR3 sequence is CSASRIQETQYF. The CDR3 nucleotides read TGCAGTGCTTCTCGGATCCAAGAGACCCAGTACTTC. This chain links TRBV20-1 with TRBJ2-5, with D uncertain. V was cut by 5 bases and J by 1 base, with 8 bases left in between. The CDR3 runs to 12 residues. CDR1 is DFQATT and CDR2 is SNEGSKA in the germline V gene (reference sequence).

This clonotype was found a few times. The V and J genes are TRBV7-6 and TRBJ2-1, with no clear D. The CDR3 covers 15 residues. V was trimmed by 5 bases and J by 8 bases, leaving 19 bases between them. The V gene's germline CDR1 is SGHVS and CDR2 FNYEAQ. CDR3 coding DNA: TGTGCCAGCAGCCATCGCACAGCGCTAGAGGATGAGCAGTTCTTC. It yields the protein CASSHRTALEDEQFF.